The 30 T cell receptor beta chains listed next were all sequenced from one sample in a study of shared clonotypes between healthy human individuals. Profiling relied on immunoSEQ multiplex PCR, and the TCRdb table lists in-frame clones only, not all of them. The sample holds 2 million to 2.5 million clones, about 92% seen once. Cells designated naive CD8 were CD45RO-negative and were positively selected for CCR7, with terminally differentiated effector memory CD45RA+ cells excluded. Specimen: naive CD8+ T cells from PBMCs. The source is a man aged 18 to 29 in good health. Some clones in this sample may be carry-over from other donors' samples.

The V gene is TRBV25-1, the J gene TRBJ2-1; D not resolved. V dropped 9 bases and J dropped 4 bases, with 13 bases sitting between them. The CDR3 loop spans 13 amino acids. The germline CDR1 and CDR2 sequences are MGHDK and SYGVNS. In DNA form, the CDR3 reads TGTGCCAGTACAGAACGGCTTTACAATGAGCAGTTCTTC. Protein product: CASTERLYNEQFF.

The chain carries TRBV10-3 and TRBJ2-5; D gene unclear. CDR3 length: 11 amino acids. V lost 7 bases to trimming and J lost 1 base, with 4 bases between them. CDR1 and CDR2 from the germline V gene are ENHRY and SYGVKD. CDR3 in DNA: TGTGCCATCAAGCGCCAAGAGACCCAGTACTTC. Amino acid sequence: CAIKRQETQYF.

V usage is TRBV5-4 and J usage is TRBJ1-2; no clear D gene. Trimming pared 2 bases from V and 8 bases from J, leaving 10 bases between. Germline CDR1 reads SGHNT; CDR2 reads YYREEE (reference sequence). The CDR3 spans 12 residues. The CDR3 is CASSFDLQGYTF. DNA of the CDR3: TGTGCCAGCAGCTTCGATCTCCAAGGCTACACCTTC.

Notes on this clone: In the same sample, other DNA sequences code for this CDR3. This sequence joins TRBV7-9 and TRBJ1-1; tentative D call: TRBD1 (5 bases). Trimming cost V 1 base and J 0 bases, with 9 bases left between them. The CDR3 has 15 amino acids. From germline, CDR1 is SEHNR and CDR2 FQNEAQ (reference sequence). CDR3 nucleotide sequence: TGTGCCAGCAGCTTAGGGCAGGGTATGAACACTGAAGCTTTCTTT. It is translated as CASSLGQGMNTEAFF.

CDR3 nucleotides: TGTGCCAGCAGGTACGGGACAGGGAAGCCGAGCAATCAGCCCCAGCATTTT. As protein: CASRYGTGKPSNQPQHF. The chain uses TRBV27 and TRBJ1-5, with TRBD1 matching 9 bases. The V segment lost 6 bases and the J segment 1 base; nucleotides outside the gene matches: 10. CDR1 is MNHEY, CDR2 SMNVEV, per germline (reference sequence). The CDR3 consists of 17 residues.

Comments on this clone: Distinct nucleotide sequences in the sample also encode this CDR3. This chain joins TRBV4-2 and TRBJ1-2; D may be TRBD1 (5 bases). The CDR3 loop spans 15 amino acids. From germline, CDR1 is LGHNA and CDR2 YNFKEQ. V lost 0 bases, J lost 3 bases, and 11 bases lay in between. CDR3 in DNA: TGTGCCAGCAGCCAAGATTTGGAAGGGGACTATGGCTACACCTTC. Amino acids: CASSQDLEGDYGYTF.

Written as DNA, the CDR3 is TGCGCCAGCAGCTCGCCCCTTAGCCTAGCGGGAGAACCCGGGGAGCTGTTTTTT. Amino acid sequence: CASSSPLSLAGEPGELFF. This chain connects TRBV5-1 to TRBJ2-2, with TRBD2 identical over 10 bases. The J segment lost 6 bases and the V segment lost 3 bases, leaving 14 bases of the junction unmatched. CDR1 SGHRS and CDR2 YFSETQ come from the germline V gene. This CDR3 region has 18 residues. The full variable domain, with the rest looked up from reference TRBV5-1 and TRBJ2-2, is KAGVTQTPRYLIKTRGQQVTLSCSPISGHRSVSWYQQTPGQGLQFLFEYFSETQRNKGNFPGRFSGRQFSNSRSEMNVSTLELGDSALYLCASSSPLSLAGEPGELFFGEGSRLTVL.

This chain joins TRBV21-1 and TRBJ1-5. TRBV21-1 is noted as a pseudogene. The CDR3 consists of 16 residues. This CDR3 is CASTILTGGANQPQHF. CDR3 DNA sequence: TGTGCCAGCACCATCCTGACCGGCGGGGCCAATCAGCCCCAGCATTTT.

The V gene is TRBV5-8, the J gene TRBJ2-1, with D uncertain. The CDR3 is made up of 16 amino acids. Germline CDR1 is SGHTS and CDR2 is YDEGEE. Trimming took off 0 bases at V and 4 bases at J, with 14 bases between the two ends. The CDR3 sequence is CASSLVGSPLYNEQFF. As DNA, the CDR3 is TGTGCCAGCAGCTTGGTGGGCAGCCCGCTGTACAATGAGCAGTTCTTC.

This clone was counted once. The genes are TRBV30 and TRBJ2-7; perhaps TRBD2 as D (5 bases). V was trimmed by 1 base and J by 7 bases, leaving 8 bases between them. Germline V gives CDR1 GTSNPN, CDR2 SVGIG (reference sequence). The CDR3 is 11 residues long. The CDR3 DNA follows: TGTGCCTGGAGTGGGGGAGTGGAGCAGTACTTC. Its translation: CAWSGGVEQYF. Drawing the rest from reference TRBV30 and TRBJ2-7, the complete variable domain is SQTIHQWPATLVQPVGSPLSLECTVEGTSNPNLYWYRQAAGRGLQLLFYSVGIGQISSEVPQNLSASRPQDRQFILSSKKLLLSDSGFYLCAWSGGVEQYFGPGTRLTVT.

The chain links TRBV15 to TRBJ2-7; D possibly corresponds to TRBD1 (6 bases). V was pared by 3 bases and J by 7 bases, with 19 bases between. The germline V gene has CDR1 LNHNV and CDR2 YYDKDF (reference sequence). This CDR3 is built from 15 residues. CDR3 sequence (DNA): TGTGCCACCAGCAGTAGGGACACCTCCAGATCGGAGCAGTACTTC. This sequence encodes CATSSRDTSRSEQYF. Based on the CDR3 plus reference TRBV15 and TRBJ2-7, the full variable domain is DAMVIQNPRYQVTQFGKPVTLSCSQTLNHNVMYWYQQKSSQAPKLLFHYYDKDFNNEADTPDNFQSRRPNTSFCFLDIRSPGLGDTAMYLCATSSRDTSRSEQYFGPGTRLTVT.

This chain connects TRBV28 to TRBJ2-7, with D tentatively TRBD1 (6 bases). The CDR3 totals 14 residues. V was trimmed by 6 bases and J by 3 bases, leaving 15 bases between them. Germline lookup yields CDR1 MDHEN and CDR2 SYDVKM. The CDR3 is CASSIPGHIYEQYF. The DNA of the CDR3 is TGTGCCAGCAGCATCCCGGGACATATCTACGAGCAGTACTTC.

This chain links TRBV19 with TRBJ1-5; D unresolved. CDR3 length: 15 residues. V was shortened by 1 base and J by 0 bases, with 7 bases between the two germline ends. From germline, CDR1 is LNHDA and CDR2 SQIVND (reference sequence). The CDR3 is CASSIGHFSNQPQHF. In nucleotides, the CDR3 is TGTGCCAGTAGTATAGGACACTTTAGCAATCAGCCCCAGCATTTT.

This clone is a singleton in its sample. V is TRBV28 and J is TRBJ2-1; 12 nucleotides line up with TRBD2. Germline CDR1 reads MDHEN; CDR2 reads SYDVKM. This CDR3 spans 13 amino acids. V dropped 10 bases and J dropped 9; count of bases not matched to a gene: 7. CDR3 in amino acids: CANGLAGSGEQFF. The CDR3 DNA is TGTGCCAACGGACTAGCGGGATCCGGTGAGCAGTTCTTC.

This chain links TRBV5-6 with TRBJ2-7, with D uncertain. CDR1 is SGHDT and CDR2 is YYEEEE in the germline V gene. This CDR3 is built from 13 residues. The germline V and J ends were trimmed by 4 bases and 4 bases, with 12 bases remaining between them. This CDR3 is CASSPVDVYEQYF. CDR3 nucleotides: TGTGCCAGCAGCCCCGTCGATGTGTACGAGCAGTACTTC.

The V call is TRBV2, the J call TRBJ2-5; 13 bases match TRBD2. CDR3 size: 16 residues. With V trimmed by 6 bases and J by 5 bases, 9 bases remained unmatched. The germline V gene has CDR1 SNHLY and CDR2 FYNNEI. The CDR3 loop reads CASRLAGGPGVETQYF. DNA for the CDR3: TGTGCCAGCAGACTAGCGGGAGGGCCGGGCGTTGAGACCCAGTACTTC.

The V call is TRBV19, the J call TRBJ1-3; D gene unclear. The V end was cut by 3 bases, the J end by 2 bases, with 11 bases between. Germline V gene sequence: CDR1 LNHDA, CDR2 SQIVND (reference sequence). The CDR3 sequence is 15 residues long. The CDR3 region has the DNA TGTGCCAGTAGTATGACAAGGTGGCCTGGAAACACCATATATTTT. As protein: CASSMTRWPGNTIYF.

This chain joins TRBV7-9 and TRBJ2-1; possible D gene TRBD2, 6 bases. V dropped 5 bases and J dropped 9 bases, with 23 bases sitting between them. This CDR3 region has 16 residues. Germline V lookup: CDR1 SEHNR, CDR2 FQNEAQ (reference sequence). CDR3 nucleotide sequence: TGTGCCAGCAGCACGAATAGGGACTCCAAATTCGGTGAGCAGTTCTTC. Residues: CASSTNRDSKFGEQFF.

V usage is TRBV29-1 and J usage is TRBJ1-1, with a possible D match to TRBD1 (5 bases). The CDR3 length is 13 residues. Trimming shortened V by 8 bases and J by 8 bases, and 21 bases separated the two germline ends. Germline V gene data show CDR1 as SQVTM and CDR2 as ANQGSEA. The CDR3 loop reads CSTRGSRGTEAFF. The CDR3 nucleotides read TGCAGCACCCGAGGGAGTAGAGGGACCGAAGCTTTCTTT.

As to this clone: Other DNA variants within this sample encode the same CDR3. The rearrangement uses TRBV9 and TRBJ2-5; perhaps TRBD1 as D (6 bases). The CDR3 runs to 14 residues. Germline CDR1 is SGDLS and CDR2 is YYNGEE. V lost 2 bases, J lost 5 bases, and 13 bases lay in between. CDR3 nucleotide sequence: TGTGCCAGCAGCGTGGCAGGGGCAGGGGAGACCCAGTACTTC. Protein product: CASSVAGAGETQYF.

V is TRBV13 and J is TRBJ2-7; 9 bases fit TRBD2. Trimming removed 2 bases from V and 2 bases from J; junction bases left unmatched: 7. CDR1 is PRHDT, CDR2 FYEKMQ, per germline (reference sequence). The CDR3 is made up of 16 amino acids. In DNA form, the CDR3 reads TGTGCCAGCAGCTTATCCAGCGGGAGGATGGCCTACGAGCAGTACTTC. Encoded protein: CASSLSSGRMAYEQYF.

This rearrangement joins TRBV13 to TRBJ2-7; D perhaps matches TRBD2 (6 bases). Between the trimmed V and J ends, which lost 2 bases and 0 bases, there was a span of 11 bases. CDR1 is PRHDT, CDR2 FYEKMQ, per germline (reference sequence). The CDR3 extends over 15 amino acids. CDR3 protein: CASSLWEDNSYEQYF. CDR3 DNA sequence: TGTGCCAGCAGCTTATGGGAGGACAACTCCTACGAGCAGTACTTC.

This rearrangement joins TRBV27 to TRBJ2-1; unclear D gene. The CDR3 has 13 amino acids. The germline V and J ends were trimmed by 7 bases and 8 bases, with 15 bases remaining between them. From germline, CDR1 is MNHEY and CDR2 SMNVEV (reference sequence). The CDR3 nucleotides read TGTGCCAGCACCCCCCCCACTTACGATGAGCAGTTCTTC. Its translation: CASTPPTYDEQFF.

This rearrangement joins TRBV5-4 to TRBJ1-1, with D maybe TRBD1 (6 bases). Trimming left V 3 bases short and J 3 bases short, with 12 bases between. The germline V gene has CDR1 SGHNT and CDR2 YYREEE (reference sequence). The CDR3 loop spans 14 amino acids. In DNA, the CDR3 is TGTGCCAGCAGCTCCCAGGGGCCCTACACTGAAGCTTTCTTT. Amino acids: CASSSQGPYTEAFF. The full variable domain, its missing parts supplied by reference TRBV5-4 and TRBJ1-1, is ETGVTQSPTHLIKTRGQQVTLRCSSQSGHNTVSWYQQALGQGPQFIFQYYREEENGRGNFPPRFSGLQFPNYSSELNVNALELDDSALYLCASSSQGPYTEAFFGQGTRLTVV.

The chain employs TRBV6-5 and TRBJ2-7; D remains ambiguous. Germline CDR1 and CDR2: MNHEY and SVGAGI. The V gene lost 4 bases and the J gene lost 4 bases, with 14 bases spanning the gap. The CDR3 loop spans 14 amino acids. CDR3 nucleotides: TGTGCCAGCAGTTCTCTGGCGGACCTATACGAGCAGTACTTC. Protein sequence: CASSSLADLYEQYF.

This clone has only one observation. The chain carries TRBV25-1 and TRBJ2-5, with 8 bases lining up with TRBD1. V trimming: 0 bases; J trimming: 11 bases; junction bases outside the gene matches: 5. Germline lookup yields CDR1 MGHDK and CDR2 SYGVNS. The CDR3 has 13 amino acids. Here the CDR3 reads CASSEYGTGGQYF. CDR3 DNA sequence: TGTGCCAGCAGTGAATATGGCACAGGGGGACAGTACTTC.

J is TRBJ2-1 and V is TRBV2; TRBD1 matches 10 bases. The CDR3 runs 12 residues. J lost 14 bases, V lost 8 bases, and 9 bases had no gene match. The V gene's germline CDR1 is SNHLY and CDR2 FYNNEI. CDR3 amino acids: CASLQGGTGEFF. CDR3 bases: TGTGCCAGCCTACAAGGCGGGACAGGGGAGTTCTTC.

A word on this clone: At the DNA level, this CDR3 is encoded by other sequences in the same sample as well. The rearrangement joins TRBV7-2 to TRBJ2-1; 11 bases agree with TRBD2. Trimming took 2 bases from V and 7 from J; bases not matched to a gene: 4. Germline assignment: CDR1 SGHTA and CDR2 FQGNSA. The CDR3 length is 15 residues. CDR3 in amino acids: CASSLWLAGGNEQFF. In nucleotides, the CDR3 is TGTGCCAGCAGCTTATGGCTAGCGGGAGGTAATGAGCAGTTCTTC.

This chain connects TRBV28 to TRBJ2-7, with TRBD2 matching over 7 bases. This CDR3 contains 16 residues. Germline V gene data show CDR1 as MDHEN and CDR2 as SYDVKM. The V gene end was trimmed by 2 bases and the J gene end by 6 bases; junction bases not matched to a gene: 13. CDR3 residues: CASSLGLSGPFFEQYF. CDR3 DNA: TGTGCCAGCAGTTTAGGCCTTAGCGGGCCCTTTTTCGAGCAGTACTTC.

The chain links TRBV10-3 to TRBJ2-1; D may be TRBD2 (5 bases). V shed 6 bases and J shed 7 bases, with 10 bases lying between them. CDR3 length: 12 residues. CDR1 and CDR2 (germline): ENHRY, SYGVKD. The CDR3 region is CAIRELGNEQFF. Here the CDR3 DNA reads TGTGCCATCAGGGAACTAGGAAATGAGCAGTTCTTC.